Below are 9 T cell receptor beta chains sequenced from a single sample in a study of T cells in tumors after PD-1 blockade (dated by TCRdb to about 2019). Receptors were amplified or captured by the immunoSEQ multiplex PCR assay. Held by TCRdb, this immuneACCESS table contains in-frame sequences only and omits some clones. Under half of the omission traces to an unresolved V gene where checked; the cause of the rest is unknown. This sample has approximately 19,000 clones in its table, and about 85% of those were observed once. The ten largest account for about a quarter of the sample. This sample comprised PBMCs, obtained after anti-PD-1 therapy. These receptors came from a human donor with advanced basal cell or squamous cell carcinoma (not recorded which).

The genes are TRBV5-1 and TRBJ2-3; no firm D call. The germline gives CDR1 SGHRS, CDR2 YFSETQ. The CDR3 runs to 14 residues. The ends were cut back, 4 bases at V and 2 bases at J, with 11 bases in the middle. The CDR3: CASSLTDPTDTQYF. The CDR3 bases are TGCGCCAGCAGCCTGACGGACCCCACAGATACGCAGTATTTT.

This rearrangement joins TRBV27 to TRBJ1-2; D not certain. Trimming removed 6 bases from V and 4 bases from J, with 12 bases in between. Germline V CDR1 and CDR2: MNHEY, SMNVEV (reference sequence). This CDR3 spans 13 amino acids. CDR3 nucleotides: TGTGCCAGCAGCCCCGGGTCGTCCTATGGCTACACCTTC. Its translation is CASSPGSSYGYTF.

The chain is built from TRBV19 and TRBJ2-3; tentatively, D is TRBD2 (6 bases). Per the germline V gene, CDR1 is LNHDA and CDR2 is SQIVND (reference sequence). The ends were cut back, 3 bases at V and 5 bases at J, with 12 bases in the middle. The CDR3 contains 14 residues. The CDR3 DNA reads TGTGCCAGTAGTATCAACTACGGGGGAGATACGCAGTATTTT. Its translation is CASSINYGGDTQYF.

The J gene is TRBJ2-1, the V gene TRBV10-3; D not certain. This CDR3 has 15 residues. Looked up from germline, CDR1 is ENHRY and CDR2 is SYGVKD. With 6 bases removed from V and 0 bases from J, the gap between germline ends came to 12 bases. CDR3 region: CAIRGSSSSYNEQFF. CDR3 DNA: TGTGCCATCAGGGGCAGTTCGAGCTCCTACAATGAGCAGTTCTTC.

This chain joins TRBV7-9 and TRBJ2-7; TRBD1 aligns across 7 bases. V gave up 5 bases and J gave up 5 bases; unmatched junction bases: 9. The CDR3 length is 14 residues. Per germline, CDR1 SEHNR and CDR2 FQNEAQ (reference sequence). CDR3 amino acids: CASSKTGQEDEQYF. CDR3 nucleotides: TGTGCCAGCAGCAAGACAGGGCAGGAGGACGAGCAGTACTTC.

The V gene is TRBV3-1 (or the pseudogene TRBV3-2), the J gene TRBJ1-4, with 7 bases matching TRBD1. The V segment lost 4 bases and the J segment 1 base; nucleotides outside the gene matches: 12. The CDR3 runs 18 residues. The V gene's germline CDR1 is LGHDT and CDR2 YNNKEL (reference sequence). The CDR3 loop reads CASSRQPLNRGTNEKLFF. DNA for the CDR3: TGTGCCAGCAGCCGCCAACCATTAAACAGGGGAACTAATGAAAAACTGTTTTTT.

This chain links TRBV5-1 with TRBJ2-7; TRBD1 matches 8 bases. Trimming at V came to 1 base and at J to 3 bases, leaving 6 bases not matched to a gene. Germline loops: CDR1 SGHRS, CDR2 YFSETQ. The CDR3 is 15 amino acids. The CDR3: CASSLSSGQGYEQYF. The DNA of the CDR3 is TGCGCCAGCAGCTTGTCTTCCGGACAGGGCTACGAGCAGTACTTC. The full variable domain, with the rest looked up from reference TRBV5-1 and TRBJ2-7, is KAGVTQTPRYLIKTRGQQVTLSCSPISGHRSVSWYQQTPGQGLQFLFEYFSETQRNKGNFPGRFSGRQFSNSRSEMNVSTLELGDSALYLCASSLSSGQGYEQYFGPGTRLTVT.

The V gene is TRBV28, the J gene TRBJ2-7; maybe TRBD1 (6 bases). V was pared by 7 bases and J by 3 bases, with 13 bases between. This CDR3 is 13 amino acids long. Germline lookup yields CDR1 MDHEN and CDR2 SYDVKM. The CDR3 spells CASTWQGSYEQYF. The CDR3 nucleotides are TGTGCCAGCACCTGGCAGGGGAGCTACGAGCAGTACTTC.

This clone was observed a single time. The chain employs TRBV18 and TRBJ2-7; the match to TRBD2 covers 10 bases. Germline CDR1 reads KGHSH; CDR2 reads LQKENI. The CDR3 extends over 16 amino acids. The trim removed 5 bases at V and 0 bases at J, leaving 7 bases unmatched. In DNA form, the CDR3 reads TGTGCCAGCTCAAGGGGAGCGGGAGGGTCCTCCTACGAGCAGTACTTC. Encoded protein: CASSRGAGGSSYEQYF.